The TCR beta chain described here comes from a study of blood T cell repertoires in COVID-19 (TCRdb year 2020). About the study as a whole: Samples from collaborators originated in the United States, Italy and Spain and spanned both the acute and convalescent phases of COVID-19. HLA class I and class II types, where available, came from metadata supplied by the sample provider rather than from assay-based typing. Deeply sampled blood TCRbeta repertoires from subjects exposed to, actively infected with, or recovered from COVID-19 were included in the dataset. The repertoires were made available in a free public database intended to serve as a resource for research on the immune response to SARS-CoV-2. The material from the prospective study consisted of cDNA or gDNA derived from T cells, B-cell-depleted T cells, or PBMCs. The samples were drawn from two sources: the first 160 participants of the ongoing ImmuneRACE study, and 1,000 to 1,500 subjects contributed by 6 global collaborators. A de-identified subject ID, COVID-19 status, age in years and sex were almost always included in the sample metadata.

What the work shows at the level of the full study, not this receptor alone: How much clinical and demographic metadata was included differed by source and by participant, and the metadata was provided uncurated.

A remark on this clone: Its antigen is still unknown. Within one base of it there is no much larger clone, and no base qualities were kept.

TCRbeta CDR3 regions were amplified from genomic DNA by means of the immunoSEQ Assay, a bias-controlled multiplex PCR. The study's own analysis went as follows. The number of nucleated cells in each sample was estimated from the amplification of reference gene primers within the assay. To quantify the absolute abundance of each unique TCRbeta CDR3 rearrangement, sequence reads were collapsed and filtered. For each sample, productive Simpson clonality was calculated as the square root of Simpson's diversity index over productive rearrangements. In TCRdb, the immuneACCESS table is reduced to in-frame sequences with V and J assigned. These tables do not hold every clone; where another copy was compared, an unresolved V gene accounts for under half, and the others remain unexplained. The DNA was the basis for D and trimming; V, J and clone size are from that table. In this sample the table shows about 130,000 clones, approximately 74% of which occur a single time. Roughly 5.5% of the sample rests with the top ten.

Collaborating institutions collected whole blood in K2EDTA tubes following their own protocols. For TCRbeta analysis, collaborators shipped samples as frozen whole blood, isolated PBMCs, or DNA extracted from either of those sample types. CDR1 and CDR2 are drawn from the germline V gene: SQVTM, ANQGSEA. From cysteine to phenylalanine, the CDR3 is 12 amino acids long. Only the CDR3 portion is preserved as DNA: 36 bases, with reading frame beginning at the first base. V lost 6 bases and J lost 1 base; the stretch between them is 9 bases long. The sequencing input was peripheral blood. The TCR originated in a man in his 60s with acute or convalescent COVID-19. This chain joins TRBV29-1 to TRBJ1-1, and the D gene may be TRBD1, 5 bases matching. CDR3 loop: CSVRTGNTEAFF. The bases are TGCAGCGTGCGAACAGGGAACACTGAAGCTTTCTTT.